One and the same sample provided the 20 T cell receptor beta chains below, sequenced in a study of blood T cells in healthy people across ages. The second PCR ran roughly 6 to 11 cycles with a sample-barcoded 5' primer and J-beta primers. In TCRdb, the 5' RACE reads were re-called with MiXCR into one record per CDR3 protein. This table has 800,000 to 950,000 distinct CDR3 sequences, under 35% appearing once. A further study also used this sample, focusing on T cells of mothers and their children.

The specimen sequenced was blood. The receptor set was obtained from a woman in her forties in good health.

A word on this clonotype: A much larger clone lies a single base off, so this may be a read error. This rearrangement joins TRBV12-3 or TRBV12-4 to TRBJ2-1; TRBD2 is a possible D gene (5 bases). Judging by the DNA end, TRBJ2-7 fits better; the J call may be wrong. CDR3 length: 12 amino acids. CDR3 protein: CASKTGYNEQYF. The DNA of the CDR3 is TGTGCCAGCAAGACGGGGTACAATGAGCAGTACTTC.

This chain joins TRBV19 and TRBJ1-2, with a possible D match to TRBD1 (6 bases). This CDR3 contains 12 residues. Trimming pared 9 bases from V and 5 bases from J, leaving 13 bases between. Looked up from germline, CDR1 is LNHDA and CDR2 is SQIVND (reference sequence). CDR3 DNA: TGTGCCAGCAAACAGGGATCTTATGGCTACACCTTC. This codes for CASKQGSYGYTF.

The CDR3 loop is CASSQGLEEKLFF. DNA for the CDR3: TGTGCCAGCAGCCAGGGTTTGGAGGAAAAACTGTTTTTT. This sequence joins TRBV6-2 or TRBV6-3 and TRBJ1-4; maybe TRBD1 (5 bases). CDR3 length equals 13 residues. Germline values: CDR1 MNHEY, CDR2 SVGEGT. Trimming removed 6 bases from V and 8 bases from J, with 13 bases in between.

This clonotype was counted ten times or more. This sequence joins TRBV20-1 and TRBJ2-7, with 8 bases matching TRBD2. V dropped 6 bases and J dropped 0; count of bases not matched to a gene: 10. The CDR3 extends over 15 amino acids. Germline V gives CDR1 DFQATT, CDR2 SNEGSKA (reference sequence). CDR3 DNA: TGCAGTGCAAACTCTCTAGCGGGTAGCTCCTACGAGCAGTACTTC. Translated: CSANSLAGSSYEQYF.

The J gene is TRBJ2-3, the V gene TRBV9; 12 bases are shared with TRBD2. Germline loops: CDR1 SGDLS, CDR2 YYNGEE. The CDR3 sequence is 20 residues long. V shed 4 bases, J shed 5 bases, and the junction held 20 bases outside the gene matches. The CDR3 loop is CASSPTPLAGGPGLVDTQYF. The CDR3 DNA sequence: TGTGCCAGCAGCCCAACCCCCCTAGCGGGGGGGCCCGGGTTAGTAGATACGCAGTATTTT.

This clonotype turned up a few times. Being one base from a much bigger clone, this may be a read error. The rearrangement uses TRBV29-1 and TRBJ2-4, with D uncertain. The CDR3 covers 12 residues. Germline assignment: CDR1 SQVTM and CDR2 ANQGSEA. V was pared by 7 bases and J by 13 bases, with 20 bases between. CDR3 region: CSGRRENNEQYF. CDR3 DNA: TGCAGCGGCAGAAGGGAAAACAATGAGCAGTACTTC.

This clonotype was found many times. The gene calls are TRBV20-1 and TRBJ2-7; D is undetermined. The CDR3 totals 13 residues. Trimming removed 1 base from V and 3 bases from J, with 10 bases in between. The germline gives CDR1 DFQATT, CDR2 SNEGSKA (reference sequence). The CDR3 sequence: CSARVGQIYEQYF. CDR3 in DNA: TGCAGTGCTAGAGTAGGGCAGATCTACGAGCAGTACTTC.

The chain couples TRBV20-1 to TRBJ2-7, with D possibly being TRBD1 (5 bases). Germline CDR1 reads DFQATT; CDR2 reads SNEGSKA (reference sequence). This CDR3 is built from 13 residues. The V and J ends lost 4 bases and 3 bases respectively, with 13 bases between them. The CDR3: CSAKGRVLYEQYF. In DNA, the CDR3 is TGCAGTGCTAAAGGCAGGGTTCTCTACGAGCAGTACTTC.

This clonotype showed up just a few times. The chain has TRBV12-3 or TRBV12-4 and TRBJ1-1; the D gene is possibly TRBD1 (6 bases). The germline V and J ends were trimmed by 3 bases and 11 bases, with 10 bases remaining between them. The CDR3 is made up of 11 amino acids. In DNA, the CDR3 is TGTGCCAGCAGTTTGGGGGGGCCGGCTTTCTTT. It codes for CASSLGGPAFF.

CDR3 sequence: CASSFTGVRSTDTQYF. CDR3 coding DNA: TGTGCCAGCAGTTTTACAGGGGTGAGAAGCACAGATACGCAGTATTTT. The chain is built from TRBV12-3 or TRBV12-4 and TRBJ2-3, with 7 bases aligning to TRBD1. With V trimmed by 3 bases and J by 0 bases, 6 bases remained unmatched. This CDR3 has 16 amino acids.

The chain links TRBV5-1 to TRBJ2-5; D uncertain. Germline CDR1 and CDR2: SGHRS and YFSETQ. With 5 bases removed from V and 5 bases from J, the gap between germline ends came to 13 bases. CDR3 length equals 13 residues. The CDR3 spells CASSLTSDETQYF. The CDR3 DNA sequence: TGCGCCAGCAGTTTGACATCCGACGAGACCCAGTACTTC.

This clonotype occurred many times. This rearrangement joins TRBV7-2 to TRBJ1-2; 7 bases fit TRBD1. Germline V gives CDR1 SGHTA, CDR2 FQGNSA. V lost 5 bases, J lost 3 bases, and 9 bases stayed unmatched. The CDR3 contains 15 residues. The CDR3 DNA reads as TGTGCCAGCAGCCAACGACAGGGTATAGACTATGGCTACACCTTC. Its translation: CASSQRQGIDYGYTF.

Regarding this clonotype: Possible read error: a much larger clone is one base away. V usage is TRBV27 and J usage is TRBJ2-7; no definite D call. V lost 6 bases, J lost 7 bases, and 16 bases lay in between. This CDR3 comprises 13 residues. From germline, CDR1 is MNHEY and CDR2 SMNVEV (reference sequence). As DNA, the CDR3 is TGTGCCAGCAGGTTTGGCCACTCCCTTGAGCAGTACTTC. Translating gives CASRFGHSLEQYF.

This clonotype was recorded many times. The CDR3 bases are TGCAGTGCTGAGAGGGACACCTCTTGGCCCCAGCATTTT. Protein sequence: CSAERDTSWPQHF. The chain combines TRBV20-1 with TRBJ1-5; the D gene is possibly TRBD1 (6 bases). V dropped 5 bases and J dropped 9 bases, with 17 bases sitting between them. Germline V gene sequence: CDR1 DFQATT, CDR2 SNEGSKA (reference sequence). This CDR3 has 13 amino acids.

This chain's CDR3 is CAWSVGGAMDTQYF. In nucleotides, the CDR3 is TGTGCCTGGAGCGTCGGGGGGGCCATGGATACGCAGTATTTT. V is TRBV30 and J is TRBJ2-3; 8 nucleotides align to TRBD2. The V gene end was trimmed by 3 bases and the J gene end by 6 bases; junction bases not matched to a gene: 8. This CDR3 has 14 amino acids. Germline V gives CDR1 GTSNPN, CDR2 SVGIG (reference sequence).

This chain uses TRBV29-1 with TRBJ1-1, with 7 positions matching TRBD1. After removal of 7 bases from V and 1 base from J, the junction contained 9 bases not matched to a gene. The germline V gene encodes CDR1 SQVTM and CDR2 ANQGSEA. The CDR3 runs to 14 residues. The DNA of the CDR3 is TGCAGCGCCAGGCAGGGGGGTTGGAACACTGAAGCTTTCTTT. Its protein is CSARQGGWNTEAFF.

This clonotype has only a few counts. V gene TRBV20-1 combines with J gene TRBJ2-3; D not resolved. Germline V gene data show CDR1 as DFQATT and CDR2 as SNEGSKA (reference sequence). This CDR3 has 12 residues. V was pared by 0 bases and J by 9 bases, with 10 bases between. CDR3 in amino acids: CSAREGLNTQYF. Here the CDR3 DNA reads TGCAGTGCTAGAGAGGGTTTGAACACGCAGTATTTT.

This clonotype was counted a few times. The junction departs from the called germline gene at one end, perhaps through a read error. The V gene is TRBV14, the J gene TRBJ2-7; unclear D gene. The CDR3 has 12 residues. Germline lookup yields CDR1 SGHDN and CDR2 FVKESK. CDR3 amino acids: CANSQLIYEQYF. CDR3 bases: TGTGCCAACAGCCAACTTATCTACGAGCAGTACTTC.

The rearrangement links TRBV6-2 or TRBV6-3 to TRBJ2-5; 8 nucleotides align to TRBD2. The CDR3 has 15 residues. Germline CDR1 reads MNHEY; CDR2 reads SVGEGT. Unmatched junction bases numbered 4, after V lost 2 bases and J lost 2 bases. In DNA form, the CDR3 reads TGTGCCAGCAGTTACGGAATAGCGGGGCAAGAGACCCAGTACTTC. It codes for CASSYGIAGQETQYF.

This chain links TRBV12-3 or TRBV12-4 with TRBJ2-2; 10 positions agree with TRBD1. CDR3 length equals 14 residues. The CDR3 DNA is TGTGCTACTTCCGGGACAGGGGTTACCGGGGAGCTGTTTTTT. Amino acids: CATSGTGVTGELFF.